One sample yielded the 8 T cell receptor beta chains listed below, sequenced in a study of technical replicates of blood from a few donors. Clones were sequenced by immunoSEQ multiplex PCR, and TCRdb holds only the in-frame ones, with some missing. Of about 68,000 clones listed, around 97% were seen once; the top ten hold over 0.2%. The sample was T cells isolated from PBMCs. These receptors came from a human donor in good health.

The genes are TRBV28 and TRBJ1-2, with TRBD1 matching over 10 bases. V lost 8 bases and J lost 0; bases outside the gene matches: 6. Germline CDR1 is MDHEN and CDR2 is SYDVKM. The CDR3 length is 15 residues. The CDR3, as DNA: TGTGCCAGCCGGGACAGGGGAGAGACTAACTATGGCTACACCTTC. It specifies CASRDRGETNYGYTF.

This chain links TRBV7-2 with TRBJ2-3; 12 positions agree with TRBD2. CDR1 SGHTA and CDR2 FQGNSA come from the germline V gene. V gave up 3 bases and J gave up 7 bases; unmatched junction bases: 5. The CDR3 sequence is 15 residues long. CDR3 protein: CASSLTSGSENTQYF. CDR3 sequence (DNA): TGTGCCAGCAGCTTGACTAGCGGGAGTGAGAATACGCAGTATTTT.

This chain joins TRBV29-1 and TRBJ2-7; 9 bases are a match to TRBD2. The CDR3 extends over 15 amino acids. Germline assignment: CDR1 SQVTM and CDR2 ANQGSEA. After removal of 4 bases from V and 2 bases from J, the junction contained 9 bases not matched to a gene. The CDR3 nucleotides read TGCAGCGTTGCTGAGACAGCTAGCGGGGCCTACGAGCAGTACTTC. Translation gives CSVAETASGAYEQYF.

The chain combines TRBV27 with TRBJ2-7; D may be TRBD1 (6 bases). Trimming took off 4 bases at V and 4 bases at J, with 11 bases between the two ends. There are 13 residues in the CDR3. CDR1 MNHEY and CDR2 SMNVEV come from the germline V gene (reference sequence). This chain's CDR3 is CASSWTERYEQYF. CDR3 bases: TGTGCCAGCAGTTGGACAGAGCGGTACGAGCAGTACTTC.

V gene TRBV5-1 combines with J gene TRBJ2-2; tentative D call: TRBD1 (5 bases). The V end was cut by 1 base, the J end by 5 bases, with 12 bases between. The germline V gene encodes CDR1 SGHRS and CDR2 YFSETQ. CDR3 length: 15 amino acids. The CDR3 reads CASSLMSQGTGELFF. CDR3 sequence (DNA): TGCGCCAGCAGCTTGATGTCCCAGGGTACCGGGGAGCTGTTTTTT. The full variable domain, rest sourced from reference TRBV5-1 and TRBJ2-2, is KAGVTQTPRYLIKTRGQQVTLSCSPISGHRSVSWYQQTPGQGLQFLFEYFSETQRNKGNFPGRFSGRQFSNSRSEMNVSTLELGDSALYLCASSLMSQGTGELFFGEGSRLTVL.

J is TRBJ2-2 and V is TRBV9; the D gene is possibly TRBD1 (6 bases). This CDR3 is built from 16 residues. With 4 bases removed from V and 2 bases from J, the gap between germline ends came to 15 bases. Germline loops: CDR1 SGDLS, CDR2 YYNGEE. The chain's CDR3 is CASSPRGDINTGELFF. Here the CDR3 DNA reads TGTGCCAGCAGCCCTAGAGGGGACATTAACACCGGGGAGCTGTTTTTT. The variable domain in full, completed from reference TRBV9 and TRBJ2-2, reads DSGVTQTPKHLITATGQRVTLRCSPRSGDLSVYWYQQSLDQGLQFLIQYYNGEERAKGNILERFSAQQFPDLHSELNLSSLELGDSALYFCASSPRGDINTGELFFGEGSRLTVL.

The chain has TRBV14 and TRBJ2-1, with TRBD2 matching 10 bases. The CDR3 length is 16 residues. Per the germline V gene, CDR1 is SGHDN and CDR2 is FVKESK. The V and J ends lost 1 base and 3 bases, in that order; junction bases with no gene match: 3. CDR3: CASSQGTSGFYNEQFF. CDR3 DNA: TGTGCCAGCAGCCAAGGGACTAGCGGATTCTACAATGAGCAGTTCTTC.

The chain is built from TRBV14 and TRBJ1-3; maybe TRBD1 (5 bases). Deletions cut 4 bases from V and 2 bases from J, with 12 bases between. The CDR3 loop spans 15 amino acids. Germline V gives CDR1 SGHDN, CDR2 FVKESK. The CDR3 spells CASSPRVRAGNTIYF. DNA of the CDR3: TGTGCCAGCAGCCCCAGGGTTCGCGCTGGAAACACCATATATTTT.